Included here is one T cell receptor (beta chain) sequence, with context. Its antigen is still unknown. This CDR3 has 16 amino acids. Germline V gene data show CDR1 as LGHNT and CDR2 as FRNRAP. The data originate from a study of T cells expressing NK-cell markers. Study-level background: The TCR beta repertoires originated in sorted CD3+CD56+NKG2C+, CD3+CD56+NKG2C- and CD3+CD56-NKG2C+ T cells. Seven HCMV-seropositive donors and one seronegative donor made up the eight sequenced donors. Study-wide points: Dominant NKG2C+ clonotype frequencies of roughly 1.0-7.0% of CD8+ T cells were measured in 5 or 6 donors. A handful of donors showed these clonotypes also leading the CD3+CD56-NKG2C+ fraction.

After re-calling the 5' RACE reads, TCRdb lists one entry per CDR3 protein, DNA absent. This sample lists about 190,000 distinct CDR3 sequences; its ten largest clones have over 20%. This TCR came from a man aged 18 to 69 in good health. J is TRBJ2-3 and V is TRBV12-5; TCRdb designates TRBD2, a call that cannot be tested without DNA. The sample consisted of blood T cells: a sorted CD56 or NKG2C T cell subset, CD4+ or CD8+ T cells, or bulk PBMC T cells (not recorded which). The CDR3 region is CASVPGLAGPGDTQYF.